This TCR beta chain was observed in a study of control samples from healthy donors and cancer patients. This clone was found once. This CDR3 is 16 amino acids long. Trimming left V 2 bases short and J 4 bases short, with 14 bases between. CDR1 is SGHTA, CDR2 FQGNSA, per germline. Sequencing was performed with immunoSEQ multiplex PCR; in TCRdb, only in-frame clones are kept and a portion is missing. The sample includes under 110,000 clones, around nine tenths of them seen just once. The chain links TRBV7-2 to TRBJ2-2, with D perhaps matching TRBD2 (5 bases). The sample comprised blood. The TCR comes from a man aged 25-45 years in good health. The CDR3 nucleotides are TGTGCCAGCAGCTTATTCAGTGGGAGAAGCACCGGGGAGCTGTTTTTT. It specifies CASSLFSGRSTGELFF.